Presented here are 18 T cell receptor beta chains from one specimen sequenced in a study of TIL therapy for anti-PD-1-resistant metastatic lung cancer. The immunoSEQ assay was v3. Some clones are missing from TCRdb's copy, which holds only in-frame ones; the method was immunoSEQ multiplex PCR. Of 36,000 or so clones in the sample, 73% were seen once. Time point defined: pre-treatment sample, taken before nivolumab and TIL therapy. The sequenced sample was blood, obtained at baseline. The receptors here all came from a person aged 25-85 years with non-small cell lung cancer.

V gene TRBV27 combines with J gene TRBJ2-7; 7 bases map to TRBD1. V dropped 2 bases and J dropped 1; count of bases not matched to a gene: 8. Germline CDR1 is MNHEY and CDR2 is SMNVEV (reference sequence). The CDR3 totals 16 residues. The DNA for the CDR3 is TGTGCCAGCAGTTTAGTAGGGGGCGCTTTGTCCTACGAGCAGTACTTC. Encoded protein: CASSLVGGALSYEQYF.

This chain joins TRBV5-1 and TRBJ2-1; the D gene is possibly TRBD1 (5 bases). The germline V gene encodes CDR1 SGHRS and CDR2 YFSETQ. This CDR3 contains 14 residues. V lost 0 bases, J lost 4 bases, and 8 bases lay in between. The CDR3 nucleotides read TGCGCCAGCAGCTTGGGACAGATTTACAATGAGCAGTTCTTC. This gives the protein CASSLGQIYNEQFF.

The rearrangement links TRBV6-5 to TRBJ1-4; 7 bases fit TRBD1. The CDR3 runs 15 residues. Per the germline V gene, CDR1 is MNHEY and CDR2 is SVGAGI. V shed 5 bases and J 4 bases; nucleotides not matched to a gene: 7. The DNA of the CDR3 is TGTGCCAGCAGTCTTACGGACAGGAGTAATGAAAAACTGTTTTTT. Its protein is CASSLTDRSNEKLFF.

V and J are TRBV29-1 and TRBJ2-3, with D possibly TRBD1 on 6 matching bases. With 5 bases removed from V and 1 base from J, the gap between germline ends came to 13 bases. CDR1 and CDR2 (germline): SQVTM, ANQGSEA. The CDR3 sequence is 14 residues long. The CDR3 nucleotides read TGCAGCGTTTACGGGACACGAGGCACAGATACGCAGTATTTT. This gives the protein CSVYGTRGTDTQYF.

V gene TRBV5-8 combines with J gene TRBJ2-3, with D maybe TRBD1 (6 bases). V was shortened by 1 base and J by 4 bases, with 7 bases between the two germline ends. CDR3 size: 13 residues. Germline values: CDR1 SGHTS, CDR2 YDEGEE. This CDR3 reads CASSLRGSDTQYF. CDR3 nucleotides: TGTGCCAGCAGCTTGAGGGGGTCAGATACGCAGTATTTT.

This rearrangement joins TRBV30 to TRBJ2-5, with a tentative D call TRBD2 (5 bases). The V and J ends lost 0 bases and 3 bases respectively, with 14 bases between them. The CDR3 loop spans 15 amino acids. The germline CDR1 and CDR2 sequences are GTSNPN and SVGIG (reference sequence). CDR3 sequence: CAWSVLGVQKETQYF. CDR3 DNA sequence: TGTGCCTGGAGTGTACTGGGAGTCCAAAAAGAGACCCAGTACTTC.

This clone has just a few counts. The gene calls are TRBV27 and TRBJ1-2, with 8 bases fitting TRBD1. Germline V CDR1 and CDR2: MNHEY, SMNVEV (reference sequence). With V trimmed by 6 bases and J by 4 bases, 4 bases remained unmatched. CDR3 size: 13 residues. The DNA for the CDR3 is TGTGCCAGCAGCCGACAGGGGTCCTATGGCTACACCTTC. Encoded protein: CASSRQGSYGYTF.

The J gene is TRBJ1-2, the V gene TRBV30; no clear D gene. This CDR3 comprises 12 residues. Germline V gene lookup returns CDR1 GTSNPN and CDR2 SVGIG (reference sequence). Trimming took 6 bases from V and 3 from J, leaving 11 bases between them. CDR3 amino acids: CACFTVHYGYTF. The DNA of the CDR3 is TGTGCCTGTTTTACAGTCCACTATGGCTACACCTTC.

This chain uses TRBV5-4 with TRBJ1-2; D unclear. V was shortened by 4 bases and J by 0 bases, with 16 bases between the two germline ends. CDR3 length: 16 residues. Germline V gives CDR1 SGHNT, CDR2 YYREEE (reference sequence). DNA for the CDR3: TGTGCCAGCAGCCCGGAAAGGGCGGGGACTAACTATGGCTACACCTTC. Translated: CASSPERAGTNYGYTF.

This clone showed up just once. The V gene is TRBV19, the J gene TRBJ2-2; D remains unclear. The CDR3 runs to 16 residues. CDR1 and CDR2 (germline): LNHDA, SQIVND (reference sequence). Trimming took off 5 bases at V and 1 base at J, with 14 bases between the two ends. The DNA of the CDR3 is TGTGCCAGTAGTCGGTCAAAAATTGTGAACACCGGGGAGCTGTTTTTT. It yields the protein CASSRSKIVNTGELFF. Full variable domain (missing parts from reference TRBV19 and TRBJ2-2): DGGITQSPKYLFRKEGQNVTLSCEQNLNHDAMYWYRQDPGQGLRLIYYSQIVNDFQKGDIAEGYSVSREKKESFPLTVTSAQKNPTAFYLCASSRSKIVNTGELFFGEGSRLTVL.

This clone appeared a single time. The J gene is TRBJ2-2, the V gene TRBV9; TRBD2 aligns across 8 bases. Germline CDR1 is SGDLS and CDR2 is YYNGEE. Trimming took 0 bases from V and 0 from J; bases not matched to a gene: 4. This CDR3 spans 17 amino acids. The CDR3, as DNA: TGTGCCAGCAGCGTAGTTGATAGCGGGGCGAACACCGGGGAGCTGTTTTTT. It codes for CASSVVDSGANTGELFF.

The chain couples TRBV4-1 to TRBJ2-1; TRBD2 aligns across 11 bases. The CDR3 has 14 residues. The trim removed 5 bases at V and 9 bases at J, leaving 6 bases unmatched. Germline lookup yields CDR1 MGHRA and CDR2 YSYEKL. The chain's CDR3 is CASSTTSGDGEQFF. CDR3 coding DNA: TGCGCCAGCAGCACGACTAGCGGGGATGGTGAGCAGTTCTTC.

V gene TRBV27 combines with J gene TRBJ2-7; no clear D. The CDR3 has 13 residues. Germline loops: CDR1 MNHEY, CDR2 SMNVEV (reference sequence). Trimming stripped 2 bases from V and 3 bases from J, with 8 bases between. Here the CDR3 reads CASSLGRFYEQYF. The CDR3 coding sequence is TGTGCCAGCAGTTTAGGACGATTCTACGAGCAGTACTTC.

The chain carries TRBV7-8 and TRBJ2-6, with D maybe TRBD1 (6 bases). The ends were cut back, 4 bases at V and 4 bases at J, with 11 bases in the middle. From germline, CDR1 is SGHVS and CDR2 FQNEAQ. The CDR3 runs to 15 residues. The CDR3: CASSSTGSGANVLTF. The CDR3 nucleotides are TGTGCCAGCAGCTCTACAGGGTCCGGGGCCAACGTCCTGACTTTC.

The CDR3 nucleotides read TGTGCCAGCAGTGAAGCGATAGGGGGGGGGTACGAGCAGTACTTC. Its protein product is CASSEAIGGGYEQYF. This sequence joins TRBV2 and TRBJ2-7; the D gene is possibly TRBD2 (7 bases). Trimming left V 0 bases short and J 4 bases short, with 13 bases between. Germline V CDR1 and CDR2: SNHLY, FYNNEI. This CDR3 contains 15 residues.

The chain combines TRBV7-2 with TRBJ1-2; D uncertain. This CDR3 has 13 residues. Germline V gene sequence: CDR1 SGHTA, CDR2 FQGNSA. V was shortened by 1 base and J by 2 bases, with 5 bases between the two germline ends. CDR3 residues: CASSLERNYGYTF. In DNA form, the CDR3 reads TGTGCCAGCAGCTTAGAACGAAACTATGGCTACACCTTC.

This clone was counted once. The chain carries TRBV7-2 and TRBJ1-2; no reliable D call. The CDR3 runs 13 residues. The germline CDR1 and CDR2 sequences are SGHTA and FQGNSA. V lost 4 bases, J lost 4 bases, and 10 bases lay in between. The CDR3 sequence is CASSSRTGYGYTF. In DNA, the CDR3 is TGTGCCAGCAGCTCCCGGACGGGCTATGGCTACACCTTC.

The chain employs TRBV4-3 and TRBJ2-1; 9 bases fit TRBD2. The CDR3 is 17 residues long. Germline CDR1 reads LGHNA; CDR2 reads YSLEER. The V segment lost 0 bases and the J segment 2 bases; nucleotides outside the gene matches: 5. This CDR3 reads CASSQDRREGPYNEQFF. In nucleotides, the CDR3 is TGCGCCAGCAGCCAAGATAGGCGGGAGGGCCCCTACAATGAGCAGTTCTTC.